The clone carrying this T cell receptor beta chain was seen only once. TCRdb's table, derived via immunoSEQ multiplex PCR, lists solely in-frame clones and lacks some. The repertoire holds 65,000 to 95,000 clones, with around 90% as singletons. This entry belongs to a study of OX40 agonist ivuxolimab in advanced cancers. CDR1 MNHEY and CDR2 SMNVEV come from the germline V gene (reference sequence). This CDR3 comprises 14 residues. Deletions cut 1 base from V and 5 bases from J, with 12 bases between. Prior autoimmune disease or systemic immunosuppression barred patients. The source of this sequence is an adult with an advanced solid tumor such as melanoma, head and neck, liver or kidney cancer. The rearrangement joins TRBV27 to TRBJ2-7, with D perhaps matching TRBD1 or TRBD2 (6 bases each). Specimen: CD4+ or CD8+ T cells sorted from blood, collected in a trial of the OX40 agonist ivuxolimab. The CDR3 bases are TGTGCCAGCAGTTTATTGGGGGGCAGCGACGAGCAGTACTTC. This gives the protein CASSLLGGSDEQYF.